The clone carrying this T cell receptor (beta chain) has more than one count but fewer than ten. The antigen remains undetermined. The data are from a study of early T cells in non-severe SARS-CoV-2 infection. Study overall: Whole-blood bulk RNA, unsorted, was sequenced, and chains were unpaired.

Unique molecular identifiers were attached to individual cDNA molecules. TCRdb reprocessed the 5' RACE reads with MiXCR, giving one entry per CDR3 protein. The profile shows approximately 80,000 distinct CDR3 sequences, about 11% of them singletons. Study results and limitations: Missing private and CD4 specificities, VDJdb matching favored anti-spike CD8 responses.

The CDR3 contains 17 residues. V lost 8 bases and J lost 0; bases outside the gene matches: 12. Germline CDR1 and CDR2: WNHNN and SYGVQD (reference sequence). The chain links TRBV10-1 to TRBJ2-2, with TRBD2 matching over 7 bases. The specimen was whole blood, collected at baseline. This TCR came from an adult who was a healthcare worker with PCR-confirmed SARS-CoV-2 infection or an uninfected control (not recorded which). The CDR3 region is CASRGGSGGTNTGELFF. The CDR3 nucleotides are TGCGCCAGCCGCGGCGGGTCCGGGGGGACGAACACCGGGGAGCTGTTTTTT.